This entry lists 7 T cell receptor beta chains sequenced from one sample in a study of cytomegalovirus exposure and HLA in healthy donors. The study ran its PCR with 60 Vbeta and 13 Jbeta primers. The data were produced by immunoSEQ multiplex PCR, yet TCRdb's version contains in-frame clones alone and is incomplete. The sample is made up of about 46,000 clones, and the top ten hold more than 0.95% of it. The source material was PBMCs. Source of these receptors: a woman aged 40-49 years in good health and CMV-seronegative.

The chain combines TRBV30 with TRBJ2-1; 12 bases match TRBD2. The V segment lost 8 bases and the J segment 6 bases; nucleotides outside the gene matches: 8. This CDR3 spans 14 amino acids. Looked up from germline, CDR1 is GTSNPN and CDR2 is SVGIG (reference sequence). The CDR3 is CALLAGGYLNEQFF. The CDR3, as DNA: TGTGCCCTCCTAGCGGGAGGGTACCTCAATGAGCAGTTCTTC.

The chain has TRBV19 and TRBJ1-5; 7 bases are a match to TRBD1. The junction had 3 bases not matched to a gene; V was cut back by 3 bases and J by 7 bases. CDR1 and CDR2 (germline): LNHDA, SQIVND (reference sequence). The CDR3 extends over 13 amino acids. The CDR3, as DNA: TGTGCCAGTAGTATCGACAGGGACCAGCCCCAGCATTTT. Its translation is CASSIDRDQPQHF.

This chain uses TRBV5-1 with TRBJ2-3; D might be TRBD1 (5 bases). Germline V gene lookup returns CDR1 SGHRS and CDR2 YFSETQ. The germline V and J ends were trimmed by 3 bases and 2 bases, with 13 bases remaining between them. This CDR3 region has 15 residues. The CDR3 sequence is CASSSVVGVTDTQYF. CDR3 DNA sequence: TGCGCCAGCAGCTCAGTAGTAGGGGTCACAGATACGCAGTATTTT.

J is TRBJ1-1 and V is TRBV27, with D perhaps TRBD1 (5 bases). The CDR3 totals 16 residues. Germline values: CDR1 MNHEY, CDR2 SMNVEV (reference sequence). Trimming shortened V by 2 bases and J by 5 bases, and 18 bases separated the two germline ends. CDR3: CASSLRSLDGGTEAFF. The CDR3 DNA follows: TGTGCCAGCAGTTTACGTTCCCTGGACGGGGGGACTGAAGCTTTCTTT.

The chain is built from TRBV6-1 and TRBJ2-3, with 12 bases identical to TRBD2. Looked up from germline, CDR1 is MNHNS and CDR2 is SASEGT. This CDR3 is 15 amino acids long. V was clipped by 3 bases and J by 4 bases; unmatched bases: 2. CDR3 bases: TGTGCCAGCAGTGAGCTAGCGGGAGGGCCAGATACGCAGTATTTT. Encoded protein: CASSELAGGPDTQYF.

The CDR3 bases are TGTGCCAGCAGTTTAAAAGTCTATAGCAATCAGCCCCAGCATTTT. It specifies CASSLKVYSNQPQHF. The V gene is TRBV28, the J gene TRBJ1-5; D gene unclear. This CDR3 spans 15 amino acids. From germline, CDR1 is MDHEN and CDR2 SYDVKM. Trimming removed 2 bases from V and 0 bases from J, with 8 bases in between.

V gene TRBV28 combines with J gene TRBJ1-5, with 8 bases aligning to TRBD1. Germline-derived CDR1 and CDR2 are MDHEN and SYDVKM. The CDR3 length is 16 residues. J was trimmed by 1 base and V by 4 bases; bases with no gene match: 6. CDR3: CASSSPTGGSNQPQHF. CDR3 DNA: TGTGCCAGCAGTTCCCCTACAGGGGGAAGCAATCAGCCCCAGCATTTT.